These T cell receptor beta chains were read from a single sample in a study of a mutant IDH1 vaccine in newly diagnosed glioma. Sequenced by immunoSEQ multiplex PCR; TCRdb stores in-frame clones only, minus some. The table lists 70,000 to 100,000 clones, over 75% of them singletons. The sample consisted of PBMCs, taken from a glioma patient treated with radiotherapy, temozolomide or both. These receptors originate from a man aged 35-49 years with glioma. Some clones in this sample may be carry-over from other donors' samples. The CDR3 runs from the conserved cysteine through the conserved F or W. Fields, in order: D gene, clone size, V gene, J gene, CDR3 protein, CDR3 DNA. A D gene is named only where the DNA matches it firmly. Clone size, where shown, is once, few, many, or a class for clones that have expanded.

.	.	TRBV2	TRBJ2-7	CASRDSSSYEQYF	TGTGCCAGCAGAGACAGCAGCTCCTACGAGCAGTACTTC
.	.	TRBV2	TRBJ2-5	CASRGREETQYF	TGTGCCAGCAGGGGCAGGGAAGAGACCCAGTACTTC
TRBD1	.	TRBV29-1	TRBJ2-7	CSVGQGATYEQYF	TGCAGCGTGGGACAGGGGGCTACCTACGAGCAGTACTTC
.	.	TRBV10-3	TRBJ1-1	CAISESNGSPIAFF	TGTGCCATCAGTGAGTCTAATGGCAGCCCTATCGCTTTCTTT
.	.	TRBV5-1	TRBJ2-5	CASSLERAEQETQYF	TGCGCCAGCAGCTTGGAGAGGGCGGAACAAGAGACCCAGTACTTC
.	.	TRBV7-9	TRBJ1-2	CASGPGDNWDGYTF	TGTGCCAGCGGGCCGGGCGATAATTGGGATGGCTACACCTTC
.	once	TRBV6-5	TRBJ2-3	CASSPNGGTQYF	TGTGCCAGCAGCCCCAACGGGGGTACGCAGTATTTT
.	.	TRBV5-1	TRBJ1-5	CASSATQGGQPQHF	TGCGCCAGCAGCGCCACCCAGGGTGGCCAGCCCCAGCATTTT
.	.	TRBV9	TRBJ2-7	CASSPQGAYEQYF	TGTGCCAGCAGCCCGCAGGGCGCCTACGAGCAGTACTTC
.	.	TRBV27	TRBJ1-6	CASSSRDLYNSPLHF	TGTGCCAGCAGTTCCCGGGACCTCTATAATTCACCCCTCCACTTT
TRBD1	.	TRBV7-8	TRBJ1-2	CASSLARQGGGYTF	TGTGCCAGCAGCTTAGCGAGGCAGGGGGGTGGCTACACCTTC
.	.	TRBV4-1	TRBJ2-7	CASSLSPDSSYEQYF	TGCGCCAGCAGCCTTTCCCCGGACAGCTCCTACGAGCAGTACTTC
TRBD2	.	TRBV7-9	TRBJ2-7	CASRGDWYEQYF	TGTGCCAGCCGGGGGGATTGGTATGAGCAGTACTTC
TRBD2	.	TRBV6-1	TRBJ2-1	CASSEPAGGPGEQFF	TGTGCCAGCAGTGAACCAGCGGGGGGGCCCGGTGAGCAGTTCTTC
.	.	TRBV2	TRBJ1-3	CASKARAGNTIYF	TGTGCCAGCAAGGCCAGAGCTGGAAACACCATATATTTT
.	.	TRBV5-4	TRBJ2-1	CASSSPGSSIYEQFF	TGTGCCAGCAGCTCCCCGGGGAGTAGCATCTATGAGCAGTTCTTC
TRBD1	.	TRBV6-5	TRBJ1-5	CASRKTGGNQPQHF	TGTGCCAGCAGGAAGACAGGGGGAAATCAGCCCCAGCATTTT
.	.	TRBV6-5	TRBJ2-5	CASSYSGQAFGGTQYF	TGTGCCAGCAGTTACTCAGGTCAGGCGTTCGGTGGAACCCAGTACTTC
.	.	TRBV18	TRBJ2-7	CASSPKPQPYEQYF	TGTGCCAGCTCACCAAAGCCACAGCCCTACGAGCAGTACTTC
TRBD1	few	TRBV15	TRBJ1-2	CATSRDGGQGSTRHLLYGYTF	TGTGCCACCAGCAGAGATGGGGGACAGGGGAGTACTAGGCACCTACTTTATGGCTACACCTTC
.	.	TRBV7-2	TRBJ2-2	CASRRQSLANTGELFF	TGTGCCAGCAGACGACAAAGCCTTGCGAACACCGGGGAGCTGTTTTTT
.	.	TRBV15	TRBJ2-2	CATSRAMDRTGELFF	TGTGCCACCAGCAGAGCTATGGACCGGACCGGGGAGCTGTTTTTT
.	.	TRBV6-5	TRBJ1-2	CASSFNTGSNYGYTF	TGTGCCAGCAGTTTCAATACAGGTTCCAACTATGGCTACACCTTC
.	.	TRBV5-3	TRBJ1-2	CARSPEVYGYTF	TGTGCCAGAAGCCCGGAGGTCTATGGCTACACCTTC
TRBD1	.	TRBV2	TRBJ2-7	CASIRTGGSYEQYF	TGTGCCAGCATACGGACAGGCGGCTCCTACGAGCAGTACTTC
.	.	TRBV30	TRBJ1-4	CATDGNEKLFF	TGTGCCACGGATGGGAATGAAAAACTGTTTTTT
.	.	TRBV5-1	TRBJ1-1	CASSFTGRTEAFF	TGCGCCAGCAGCTTCACAGGGCGGACTGAAGCTTTCTTT
.	.	TRBV13	TRBJ1-5	CASSFGGRNQPQHF	TGTGCCAGCAGCTTCGGGGGACGCAATCAGCCCCAGCATTTT
.	.	TRBV2	TRBJ1-1	CASSENRVGTEAFF	TGTGCCAGCAGTGAAAACAGGGTGGGCACTGAAGCTTTCTTT
TRBD1	.	TRBV5-1	TRBJ1-2	CASSYTMDREYYGYTF	TGCGCCAGCAGCTACACTATGGACAGGGAGTACTATGGCTACACCTTC
TRBD1	.	TRBV5-4	TRBJ2-3	CASSSDRSTDTQYF	TGTGCCAGCAGCTCGGACAGGAGCACAGATACGCAGTATTTT
.	.	TRBV27	TRBJ2-7	CASSTNRVGEQYF	TGTGCCAGCAGTACGAACAGGGTTGGCGAGCAGTACTTC
.	.	TRBV6-5	TRBJ1-3	CASSPDRYSGNTIYF	TGTGCCAGCAGTCCAGACAGATACTCTGGAAACACCATATATTTT
.	.	TRBV30	TRBJ1-3	CAWSRESGNTIYF	TGTGCCTGGAGCAGGGAGTCGGGAAACACCATATATTTT
.	.	TRBV30	TRBJ1-2	CAWSVNQGAGYTF	TGTGCCTGGAGTGTAAATCAAGGGGCTGGCTACACCTTC
.	.	TRBV18	TRBJ1-6	CASSPTRGYNSPLHF	TGTGCCAGCTCACCGACCAGGGGTTATAATTCACCCCTCCACTTT
.	.	TRBV4-1	TRBJ1-4	CASSQVATNEKLFF	TGCGCCAGCAGCCAGGTCGCAACTAATGAAAAACTGTTTTTT
.	once	TRBV29-1	TRBJ1-2	CSVEVGRRGYTF	TGCAGCGTTGAAGTCGGTCGACGGGGCTACACCTTC
TRBD1	.	TRBV5-1	TRBJ1-6	CASSLETGSNSPLHF	TGCGCCAGCAGCTTGGAGACAGGGTCGAATTCACCCCTCCACTTT
TRBD2	.	TRBV9	TRBJ2-3	CASSPGLAGTSTDTQYF	TGTGCCAGCAGCCCGGGACTAGCGGGGACTAGCACAGATACGCAGTATTTT